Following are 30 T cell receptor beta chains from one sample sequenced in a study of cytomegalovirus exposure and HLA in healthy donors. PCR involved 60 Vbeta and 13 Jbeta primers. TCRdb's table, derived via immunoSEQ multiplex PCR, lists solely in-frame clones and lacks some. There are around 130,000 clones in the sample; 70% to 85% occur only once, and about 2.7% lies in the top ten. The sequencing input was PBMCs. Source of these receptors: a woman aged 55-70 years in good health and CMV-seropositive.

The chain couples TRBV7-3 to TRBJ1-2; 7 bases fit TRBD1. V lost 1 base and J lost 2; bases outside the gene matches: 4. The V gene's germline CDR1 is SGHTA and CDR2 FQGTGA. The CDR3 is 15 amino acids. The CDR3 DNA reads TGTGCCAGCAGCTTAATTGGGACAGCGAACTATGGCTACACCTTC. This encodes CASSLIGTANYGYTF. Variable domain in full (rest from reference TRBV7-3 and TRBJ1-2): GAGVSQTPSNKVTEKGKYVELRCDPISGHTALYWYRQSLGQGPEFLIYFQGTGAADDSGLPNDRFFAVRPEGSVSTLKIQRTERGDSAVYLCASSLIGTANYGYTFGSGTRLTVV.

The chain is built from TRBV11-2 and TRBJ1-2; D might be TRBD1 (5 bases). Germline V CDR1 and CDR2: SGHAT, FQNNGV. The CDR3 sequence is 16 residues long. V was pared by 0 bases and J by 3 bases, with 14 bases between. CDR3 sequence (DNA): TGTGCCAGCAGCTTAGATGGGGCAGAGAGCTACTATGGCTACACCTTC. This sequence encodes CASSLDGAESYYGYTF. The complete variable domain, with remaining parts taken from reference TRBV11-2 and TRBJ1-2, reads EAGVAQSPRYKIIEKRQSVAFWCNPISGHATLYWYQQILGQGPKLLIQFQNNGVVDDSQLPKDRFSAERLKGVDSTLKIQPAKLEDSAVYLCASSLDGAESYYGYTFGSGTRLTVV.

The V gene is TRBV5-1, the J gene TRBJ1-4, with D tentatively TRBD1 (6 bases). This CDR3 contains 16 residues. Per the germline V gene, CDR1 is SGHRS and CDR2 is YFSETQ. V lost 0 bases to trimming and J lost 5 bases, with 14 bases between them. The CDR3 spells CASSLAGTGSNEKLFF. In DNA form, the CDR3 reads TGCGCCAGCAGCTTGGCCGGAACAGGGTCGAATGAAAAACTGTTTTTT.

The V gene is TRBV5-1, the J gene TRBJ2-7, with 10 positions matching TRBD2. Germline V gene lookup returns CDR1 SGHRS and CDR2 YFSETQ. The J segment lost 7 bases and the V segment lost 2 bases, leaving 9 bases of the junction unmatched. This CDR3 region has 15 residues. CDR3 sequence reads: CASSLSGGGEGEQYF. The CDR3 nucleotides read TGCGCCAGCAGCTTAAGCGGGGGGGGAGAAGGTGAGCAGTACTTC.

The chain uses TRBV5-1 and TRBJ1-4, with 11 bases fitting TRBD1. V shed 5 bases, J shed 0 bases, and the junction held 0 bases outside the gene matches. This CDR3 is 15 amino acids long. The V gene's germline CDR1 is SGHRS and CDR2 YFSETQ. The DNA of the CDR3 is TGCGCCAGCAGGGGACAGGGGGCAACTAATGAAAAACTGTTTTTT. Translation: CASRGQGATNEKLFF.

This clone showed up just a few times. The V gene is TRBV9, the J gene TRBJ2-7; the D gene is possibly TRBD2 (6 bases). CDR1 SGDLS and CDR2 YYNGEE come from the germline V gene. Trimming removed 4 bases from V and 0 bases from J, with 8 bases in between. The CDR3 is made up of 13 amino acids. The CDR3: CASSPGSSYEQYF. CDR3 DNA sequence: TGTGCCAGCAGCCCCGGGAGCTCCTACGAGCAGTACTTC.

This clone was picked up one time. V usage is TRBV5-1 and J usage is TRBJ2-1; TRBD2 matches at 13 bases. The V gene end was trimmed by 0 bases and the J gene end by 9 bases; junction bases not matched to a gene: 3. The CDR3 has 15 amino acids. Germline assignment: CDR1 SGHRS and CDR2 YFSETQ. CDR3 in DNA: TGCGCCAGCAGCTTGGGACTAGCGGGGGGTGGTGAGCAGTTCTTC. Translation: CASSLGLAGGGEQFF.

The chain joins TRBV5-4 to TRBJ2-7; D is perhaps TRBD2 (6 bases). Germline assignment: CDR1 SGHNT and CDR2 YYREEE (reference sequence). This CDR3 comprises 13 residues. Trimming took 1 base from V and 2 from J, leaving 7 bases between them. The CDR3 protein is CASSLWGAYEQYF. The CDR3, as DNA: TGTGCCAGCAGCTTGTGGGGGGCCTACGAGCAGTACTTC.

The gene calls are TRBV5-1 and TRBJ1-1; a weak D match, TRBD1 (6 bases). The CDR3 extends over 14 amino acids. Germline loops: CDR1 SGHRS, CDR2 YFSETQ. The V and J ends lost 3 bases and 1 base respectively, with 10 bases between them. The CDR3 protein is CASSWGTSNTEAFF. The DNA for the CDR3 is TGCGCCAGCAGCTGGGGGACATCGAACACTGAAGCTTTCTTT.

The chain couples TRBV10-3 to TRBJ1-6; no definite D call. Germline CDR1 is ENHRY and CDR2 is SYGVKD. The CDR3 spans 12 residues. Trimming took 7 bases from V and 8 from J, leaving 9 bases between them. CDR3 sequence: CAIKQPDSPLHF. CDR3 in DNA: TGTGCCATCAAACAGCCTGATTCACCCCTCCACTTT.

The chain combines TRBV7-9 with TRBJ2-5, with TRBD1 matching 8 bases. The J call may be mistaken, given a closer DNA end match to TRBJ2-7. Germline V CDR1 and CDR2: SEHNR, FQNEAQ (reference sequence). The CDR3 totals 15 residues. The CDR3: CASSLLAGQGAEQYF. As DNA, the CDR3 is TGTGCCAGCAGCTTACTGGCAGGACAGGGAGCCGAGCAGTACTTC.

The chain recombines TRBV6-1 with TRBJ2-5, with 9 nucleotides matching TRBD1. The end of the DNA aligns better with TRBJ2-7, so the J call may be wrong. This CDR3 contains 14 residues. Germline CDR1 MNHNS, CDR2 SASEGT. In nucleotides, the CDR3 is TGTGCCAGCACCCCCGGGACAGGGCTGTACGAGCAGTACTTC. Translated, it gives CASTPGTGLYEQYF.

The CDR3 protein is CASSLVAAGGLYNEQFF. The CDR3 bases are TGCGCCAGCAGCTTGGTTGCGGCGGGGGGCCTATACAATGAGCAGTTCTTC. The chain is built from TRBV5-1 and TRBJ2-1; TRBD2 matches 8 bases. This CDR3 has 17 amino acids. V lost 0 bases, J lost 4 bases, and 9 bases stayed unmatched. Germline values: CDR1 SGHRS, CDR2 YFSETQ.

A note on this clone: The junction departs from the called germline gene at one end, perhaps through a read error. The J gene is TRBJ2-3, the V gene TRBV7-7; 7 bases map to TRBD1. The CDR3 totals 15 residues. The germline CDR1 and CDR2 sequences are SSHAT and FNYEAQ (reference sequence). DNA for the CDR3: TGTGCTAGCAGCTTAGGGGGCAGGGAAACAGATACGCAGTATTTT. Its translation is CASSLGGRETDTQYF.

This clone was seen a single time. CDR3 loop: CASSGDRDGYTF. The CDR3 DNA reads TGTGCCTCTTCAGGGGACAGGGATGGCTACACCTTC. This chain uses TRBV6-1 with TRBJ1-2; 9 bases agree with TRBD1. CDR1 MNHNS and CDR2 SASEGT come from the germline V gene. With 11 bases clipped from V and 6 bases from J, the junction kept 7 bases outside the gene matches. This CDR3 contains 12 residues.

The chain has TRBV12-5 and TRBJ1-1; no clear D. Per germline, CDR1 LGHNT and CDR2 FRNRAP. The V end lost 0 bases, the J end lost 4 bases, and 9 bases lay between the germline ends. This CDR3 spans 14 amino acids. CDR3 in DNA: TGTGCTAGTGGTTTGGTTCTTCACATCACTGAAGCTTTCTTT. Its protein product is CASGLVLHITEAFF.

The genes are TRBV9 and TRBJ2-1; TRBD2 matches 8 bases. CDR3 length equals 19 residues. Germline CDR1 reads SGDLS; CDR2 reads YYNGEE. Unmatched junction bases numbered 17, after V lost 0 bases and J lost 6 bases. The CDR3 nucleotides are TGTGCCAGCAGCGTAGCTACGGGCGGGGGGTTCCGGGGCCCCAATGAGCAGTTCTTC. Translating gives CASSVATGGGFRGPNEQFF.

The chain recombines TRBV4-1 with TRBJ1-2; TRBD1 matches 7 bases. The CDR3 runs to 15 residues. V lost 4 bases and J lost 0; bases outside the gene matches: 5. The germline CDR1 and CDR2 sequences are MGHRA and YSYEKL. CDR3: CASSPQTGSNYGYTF. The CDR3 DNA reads TGCGCCAGCAGCCCCCAGACAGGGTCTAACTATGGCTACACCTTC.

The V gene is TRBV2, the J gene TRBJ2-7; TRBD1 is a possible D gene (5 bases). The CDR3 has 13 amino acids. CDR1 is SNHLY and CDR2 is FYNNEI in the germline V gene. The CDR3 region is CAAGRRAFYEQYF. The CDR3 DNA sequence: TGTGCTGCCGGGCGCAGGGCCTTCTACGAGCAGTACTTC. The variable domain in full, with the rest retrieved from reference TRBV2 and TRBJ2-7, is EPEVTQTPSHQVTQMGQEVILRCVPISNHLYFYWYRQILGQKVEFLVSFYNNEISEKSEIFDDQFSVERPDGSNFTLKIRSTKLEDSAMYFCAAGRRAFYEQYFGPGTRLTVT.

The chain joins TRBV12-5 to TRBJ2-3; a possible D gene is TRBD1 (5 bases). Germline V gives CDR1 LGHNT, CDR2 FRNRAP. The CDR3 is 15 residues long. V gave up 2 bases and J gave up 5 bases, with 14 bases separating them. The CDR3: CASGLSLRVGDTQYF. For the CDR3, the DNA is TGTGCTAGTGGTTTGAGTCTCAGGGTGGGAGATACGCAGTATTTT.

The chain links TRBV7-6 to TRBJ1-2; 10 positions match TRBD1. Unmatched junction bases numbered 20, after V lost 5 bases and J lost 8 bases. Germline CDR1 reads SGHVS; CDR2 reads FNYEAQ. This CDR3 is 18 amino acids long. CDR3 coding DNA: TGTGCCAGCAGCCCACGGGCAACCGGGACAGGGGACCCGGGCGGCTACACCTTC. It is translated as CASSPRATGTGDPGGYTF.

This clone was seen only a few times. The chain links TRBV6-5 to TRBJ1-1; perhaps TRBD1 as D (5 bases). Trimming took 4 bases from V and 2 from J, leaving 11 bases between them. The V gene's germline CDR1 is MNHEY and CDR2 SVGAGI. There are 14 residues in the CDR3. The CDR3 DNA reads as TGTGCCAGCAGTTTTCGGACAAGAAACACTGAAGCTTTCTTT. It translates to CASSFRTRNTEAFF.

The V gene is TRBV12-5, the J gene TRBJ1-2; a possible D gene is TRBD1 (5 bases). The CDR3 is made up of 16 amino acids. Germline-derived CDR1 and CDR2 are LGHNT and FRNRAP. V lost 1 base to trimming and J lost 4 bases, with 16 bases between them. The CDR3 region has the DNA TGTGCTAGTGGTTTGGAAACGGGACCGGGGGTCTATGGCTACACCTTC. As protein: CASGLETGPGVYGYTF.

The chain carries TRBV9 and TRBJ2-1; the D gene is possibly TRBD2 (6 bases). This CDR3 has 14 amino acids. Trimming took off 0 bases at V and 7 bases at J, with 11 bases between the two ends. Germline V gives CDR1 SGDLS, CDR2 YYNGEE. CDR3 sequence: CASSVVLAPNEQFF. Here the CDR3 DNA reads TGTGCCAGCAGCGTAGTACTAGCACCGAATGAGCAGTTCTTC. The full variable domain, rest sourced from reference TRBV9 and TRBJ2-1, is DSGVTQTPKHLITATGQRVTLRCSPRSGDLSVYWYQQSLDQGLQFLIQYYNGEERAKGNILERFSAQQFPDLHSELNLSSLELGDSALYFCASSVVLAPNEQFFGPGTRLTVL.

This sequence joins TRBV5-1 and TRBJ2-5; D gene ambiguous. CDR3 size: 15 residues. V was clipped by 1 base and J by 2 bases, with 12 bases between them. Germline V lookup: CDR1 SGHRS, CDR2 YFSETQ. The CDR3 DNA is TGCGCCAGCAGCTTGAGTGGCGGCAGTCAAGAGACCCAGTACTTC. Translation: CASSLSGGSQETQYF. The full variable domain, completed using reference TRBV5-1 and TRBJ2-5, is KAGVTQTPRYLIKTRGQQVTLSCSPISGHRSVSWYQQTPGQGLQFLFEYFSETQRNKGNFPGRFSGRQFSNSRSEMNVSTLELGDSALYLCASSLSGGSQETQYFGPGTRLLVL.

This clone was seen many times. As DNA, the CDR3 is TGTGCCAGCTCGCAGGTGCGCACCTACGAGCAGTACTTC. This codes for CASSQVRTYEQYF. This chain links TRBV5-6 with TRBJ2-7, with D hard to call. From germline, CDR1 is SGHDT and CDR2 YYEEEE. The CDR3 consists of 13 residues. V was pared by 7 bases and J by 2 bases, with 13 bases between.

The chain's CDR3 is CASSVRGGGSTEAFF. CDR3 coding DNA: TGTGCCAGCAGTGTTCGGGGGGGCGGGAGCACTGAAGCTTTCTTT. The V and J genes are TRBV27 and TRBJ1-1; tentatively, D is TRBD1 (6 bases). Looked up from germline, CDR1 is MNHEY and CDR2 is SMNVEV (reference sequence). Trimming removed 5 bases from V and 4 bases from J, with 17 bases in between. The CDR3 has 15 amino acids.

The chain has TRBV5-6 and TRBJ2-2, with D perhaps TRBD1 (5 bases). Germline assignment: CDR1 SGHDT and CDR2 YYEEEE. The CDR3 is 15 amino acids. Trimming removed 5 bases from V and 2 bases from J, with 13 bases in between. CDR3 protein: CASRPAGINTGELFF. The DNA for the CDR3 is TGTGCCAGCAGACCCGCAGGGATCAACACCGGGGAGCTGTTTTTT.

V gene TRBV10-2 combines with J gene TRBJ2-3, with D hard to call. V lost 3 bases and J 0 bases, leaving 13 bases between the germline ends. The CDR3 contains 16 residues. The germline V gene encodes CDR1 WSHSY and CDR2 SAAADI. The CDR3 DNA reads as TGCGCCAGCAGTGATGTGGGTAGCCCTAGCACAGATACGCAGTATTTT. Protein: CASSDVGSPSTDTQYF.

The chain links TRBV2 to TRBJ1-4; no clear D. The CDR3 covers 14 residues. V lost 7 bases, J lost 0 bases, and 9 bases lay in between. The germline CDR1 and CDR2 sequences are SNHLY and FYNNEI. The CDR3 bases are TGTGCCAGCAATCGCGGAGCAACTAATGAAAAACTGTTTTTT. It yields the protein CASNRGATNEKLFF.